These 23 T cell receptor beta chains originate from one sample sequenced in a study of somatic mutations in cytotoxic T cells in rheumatoid arthritis. Repertoires were generated with immunoSEQ multiplex PCR, while TCRdb's copy carries only in-frame clones and drops some. This sample carries about 11,000 clones, approximately 74% of them seen once, and the ten largest clones take about 10%. The specimen was CD8+ T cells sorted from blood. Receptors were obtained from a man in his 70s in good health.

The chain recombines TRBV6-5 with TRBJ1-1; 8 bases are a match to TRBD1. The CDR3 loop spans 14 amino acids. CDR1 MNHEY and CDR2 SVGAGI come from the germline V gene. The J segment lost 5 bases and the V segment lost 2 bases, leaving 4 bases of the junction unmatched. The CDR3 coding sequence is TGTGCCAGCAGTTACATCACAGGGGGTACTGAAGCTTTCTTT. It translates to CASSYITGGTEAFF.

This chain links TRBV30 with TRBJ1-5, with D uncertain. The CDR3 consists of 13 residues. V shed 2 bases and J shed 2 bases, with 7 bases lying between them. Per the germline V gene, CDR1 is GTSNPN and CDR2 is SVGIG (reference sequence). CDR3 amino acids: CAWSPGGNQPQHF. In DNA, the CDR3 is TGTGCCTGGAGTCCCGGGGGCAATCAGCCCCAGCATTTT.

CDR3 coding DNA: TGTGCCACCTCGACAGGCTCGGGGAAAAATGAAAAACTGTTTTTT. Its protein is CATSTGSGKNEKLFF. This rearrangement joins TRBV6-1 to TRBJ1-4, with D possibly matching TRBD1 (6 bases). The CDR3 is made up of 15 amino acids. Germline CDR1 reads MNHNS; CDR2 reads SASEGT. V gave up 10 bases and J gave up 5 bases, with 20 bases separating them.

The V call is TRBV19, the J call TRBJ1-1; D call uncertain. The CDR3 length is 14 residues. Germline values: CDR1 LNHDA, CDR2 SQIVND (reference sequence). Trimming stripped 3 bases from V and 0 bases from J, with 8 bases between. CDR3 nucleotide sequence: TGTGCCAGTAGTATGGCGGGAATGAACACTGAAGCTTTCTTT. It encodes CASSMAGMNTEAFF.

The V and J genes are TRBV27 and TRBJ2-2; D possibly uses TRBD1 or TRBD2 (5 bases each). Trimming cost V 6 bases and J 3 bases, with 11 bases left between them. The CDR3 spans 14 residues. CDR1 and CDR2 (germline): MNHEY, SMNVEV (reference sequence). The CDR3: CASRTLGDTGELFF. In nucleotides, the CDR3 is TGTGCCAGCAGAACCCTGGGGGACACCGGGGAGCTGTTTTTT.

The chain joins TRBV19 to TRBJ2-7, with 12 bases that match TRBD1. The CDR3 runs to 15 residues. Germline-derived CDR1 and CDR2 are LNHDA and SQIVND (reference sequence). The V gene end was trimmed by 9 bases and the J gene end by 0 bases; junction bases not matched to a gene: 6. The CDR3 loop reads CASGGTGGGSYEQYF. The CDR3 region has the DNA TGTGCCAGCGGTGGGACAGGGGGCGGCTCCTACGAGCAGTACTTC. Looking up the rest from reference TRBV19 and TRBJ2-7 gives the full variable domain: DGGITQSPKYLFRKEGQNVTLSCEQNLNHDAMYWYRQDPGQGLRLIYYSQIVNDFQKGDIAEGYSVSREKKESFPLTVTSAQKNPTAFYLCASGGTGGGSYEQYFGPGTRLTVT.

This chain connects TRBV4-3 to TRBJ1-6; D uncertain. The CDR3 contains 16 residues. From germline, CDR1 is LGHNA and CDR2 YSLEER. Trimming stripped 0 bases from V and 10 bases from J, with 16 bases between. The CDR3 region has the DNA TGCGCCAGCAGCCAAGATAGGGCTTTGGGAGGATCACCCCTCCACTTT. Residues: CASSQDRALGGSPLHF.

This clone was detected only once. The rearrangement links TRBV7-9 to TRBJ1-2, with D perhaps matching TRBD1 (5 bases). Germline CDR1 is SEHNR and CDR2 is FQNEAQ (reference sequence). This CDR3 has 16 amino acids. V was cut by 1 base and J by 1 base, with 13 bases left in between. The CDR3 DNA reads as TGTGCCAGCAGCTTAGAAGACAGACTCTATAACTATGGCTACACCTTC. Protein sequence: CASSLEDRLYNYGYTF.

This chain uses TRBV9 with TRBJ2-3; D is perhaps TRBD2 (7 bases). CDR1 and CDR2 (germline): SGDLS, YYNGEE. V lost 4 bases and J lost 5, with 20 bases in between. CDR3 length: 16 residues. Here the CDR3 DNA reads TGTGCCAGCAGCTCCCCTGAGGGGGGGGGTTTAGATACGCAGTATTTT. This encodes CASSSPEGGGLDTQYF.

This chain links TRBV13 with TRBJ1-2; 7 bases match TRBD1. The CDR3 loop spans 16 amino acids. Germline V gene lookup returns CDR1 PRHDT and CDR2 FYEKMQ (reference sequence). The junction had 10 bases not matched to a gene; V was cut back by 5 bases and J by 1 base. The CDR3 DNA reads as TGTGCCAGCAGCGACCACTCGACAGGGTTTAACTATGGCTACACCTTC. Translating it yields CASSDHSTGFNYGYTF.

This clone was counted a single time. The chain joins TRBV11-2 to TRBJ1-1; D not resolved. The length of the CDR3 is 15 residues. CDR1 SGHAT and CDR2 FQNNGV come from the germline V gene. V dropped 1 base and J dropped 0 bases, with 9 bases sitting between them. The CDR3 here is CASSLVAGMNTEAFF. The CDR3 DNA follows: TGTGCCAGCAGCTTAGTAGCAGGCATGAACACTGAAGCTTTCTTT.

The chain is built from TRBV21-1 and TRBJ1-1. TRBV21-1 is listed as a pseudogene. The CDR3 runs to 15 residues. CDR3 nucleotides: TGTGCCAGCAGCAACGGGGAGGGGGTAAAGCCTGAAGCTTTCTTT. It encodes CASSNGEGVKPEAFF.

To note about this clone: Other DNA sequences in this sample translate to the same CDR3. The chain joins TRBV27 to TRBJ2-7; D possibly corresponds to TRBD1 (6 bases). The germline V and J ends were trimmed by 1 base and 3 bases, with 7 bases remaining between them. Germline lookup yields CDR1 MNHEY and CDR2 SMNVEV (reference sequence). The CDR3 extends over 13 amino acids. This chain's CDR3 is CASSLLDSYEQYF. The CDR3 DNA follows: TGTGCCAGCAGTTTATTGGACAGCTACGAGCAGTACTTC.

In DNA, the CDR3 is TGTGCCAGCAGATCTAGCGGGAGAATGAACGAGCAGTACTTC. As protein: CASRSSGRMNEQYF. The V call is TRBV27, the J call TRBJ2-7, with 10 bases fitting TRBD2. Germline CDR1 is MNHEY and CDR2 is SMNVEV (reference sequence). V dropped 6 bases and J dropped 5; count of bases not matched to a gene: 7. CDR3 length: 14 residues.

The genes are TRBV5-4 and TRBJ2-1; D remains ambiguous. The CDR3 covers 15 residues. Germline V gene sequence: CDR1 SGHNT, CDR2 YYREEE (reference sequence). Trimming pared 6 bases from V and 0 bases from J, leaving 13 bases between. CDR3 sequence reads: CASTSSTTSYNEQFF. The CDR3 DNA reads as TGTGCCAGCACATCTTCGACCACCTCCTACAATGAGCAGTTCTTC. Variable domain in full (rest from reference TRBV5-4 and TRBJ2-1): ETGVTQSPTHLIKTRGQQVTLRCSSQSGHNTVSWYQQALGQGPQFIFQYYREEENGRGNFPPRFSGLQFPNYSSELNVNALELDDSALYLCASTSSTTSYNEQFFGPGTRLTVL.

The chain links TRBV7-2 to TRBJ2-1; D remains ambiguous. Trimming shortened V by 5 bases and J by 2 bases, and 13 bases separated the two germline ends. CDR3 length equals 15 residues. The germline CDR1 and CDR2 sequences are SGHTA and FQGNSA. In nucleotides, the CDR3 is TGTGCCAGCAGCAGACCTCTACCCACCTACAATGAGCAGTTCTTC. This translates into CASSRPLPTYNEQFF.

This rearrangement joins TRBV6-1 to TRBJ2-6; D unresolved. With 5 bases removed from V and 6 bases from J, the gap between germline ends came to 8 bases. In germline, CDR1 is MNHNS, CDR2 SASEGT. The CDR3 is made up of 13 amino acids. CDR3 sequence reads: CASSLGAANVLTF. CDR3 nucleotide sequence: TGTGCCAGCAGTTTGGGTGCGGCCAACGTCCTGACTTTC.

The chain joins TRBV2 to TRBJ2-7, with 8 nucleotides matching TRBD2. This CDR3 has 14 amino acids. V lost 2 bases and J lost 5; bases outside the gene matches: 5. The V gene's germline CDR1 is SNHLY and CDR2 FYNNEI. The CDR3 spells CASSEFTGGHEQYF. CDR3 bases: TGTGCCAGCAGTGAATTTACGGGGGGGCACGAGCAGTACTTC.

V and J are TRBV4-3 and TRBJ2-7, with 8 nucleotides matching TRBD1. Germline V gene lookup returns CDR1 LGHNA and CDR2 YSLEER. After removal of 3 bases from V and 1 base from J, the junction contained 2 bases not matched to a gene. This CDR3 has 14 amino acids. CDR3 nucleotide sequence: TGCGCCAGCAGCCAGGACAGGGTATCCTACGAGCAGTACTTC. As protein: CASSQDRVSYEQYF.

V and J are TRBV11-2 and TRBJ2-3, with 8 bases that match TRBD2. With 0 bases clipped from V and 4 bases from J, the junction kept 3 bases outside the gene matches. There are 15 residues in the CDR3. CDR1 SGHAT and CDR2 FQNNGV come from the germline V gene. The CDR3: CASSLDGSGADTQYF. The DNA for the CDR3 is TGTGCCAGCAGCTTAGATGGTAGCGGGGCAGATACGCAGTATTTT.

This chain connects TRBV7-8 to TRBJ1-5, with a tentative D call TRBD1 (5 bases). The V and J ends lost 2 bases and 7 bases respectively, with 12 bases between them. The CDR3 totals 14 residues. CDR1 SGHVS and CDR2 FQNEAQ come from the germline V gene. The chain's CDR3 is CASSLSGQGQPQHF. The DNA for the CDR3 is TGTGCCAGCAGCTTATCAGGGCAAGGGCAGCCCCAGCATTTT.

The gene calls are TRBV28 and TRBJ2-5; 9 bases align to TRBD2. CDR3 length: 19 residues. Per the germline V gene, CDR1 is MDHEN and CDR2 is SYDVKM. The V and J ends lost 2 bases and 3 bases, in that order; junction bases with no gene match: 16. The CDR3 DNA reads TGTGCCAGCAGTTTACGGGGCTACTACCGGCGGGAGGGCGAAGAGACCCAGTACTTC. Residues: CASSLRGYYRREGEETQYF.

V gene TRBV6-1 combines with J gene TRBJ2-1; TRBD2 agrees at 11 bases. V trimming: 6 bases; J trimming: 4 bases; junction bases outside the gene matches: 2. The CDR3 extends over 14 amino acids. The germline CDR1 and CDR2 sequences are MNHNS and SASEGT. This chain's CDR3 is CASSRLAGYNEQFF. CDR3 nucleotide sequence: TGTGCCAGCAGCCGACTAGCGGGGTACAATGAGCAGTTCTTC.